Listed here are 30 T cell receptor beta chains from one sample, sequenced in a study of blood T cell repertoires in COVID-19. Libraries were prepared by immunoSEQ multiplex PCR; TCRdb keeps only in-frame clonotypes and omits some of them. Of 310,000 or so clones listed, roughly 89% are singletons. The sequencing input was PBMCs or T cells enriched from blood (not recorded which). Every receptor here comes from a woman in her late teens or twenties who had recovered from COVID-19.

The chain couples TRBV13 to TRBJ2-5, with D possibly TRBD2 on 6 matching bases. Germline V gene sequence: CDR1 PRHDT, CDR2 FYEKMQ (reference sequence). The CDR3 loop spans 16 amino acids. Between the trimmed V and J ends, which lost 0 bases and 1 base, there was a span of 12 bases. The CDR3 is CASSLGIFSGQETQYF. In nucleotides, the CDR3 is TGTGCCAGCAGCTTAGGGATCTTTAGCGGCCAAGAGACCCAGTACTTC.

The chain couples TRBV28 to TRBJ2-1; 12 nucleotides agree with TRBD2. V lost 6 bases to trimming and J lost 8 bases; unmatched junction nucleotides: 8. The CDR3 sequence is 15 residues long. CDR1 is MDHEN, CDR2 SYDVKM, per germline. Written as DNA, the CDR3 is TGTGCCAGCAGCCGACTAGCGGGAGAGTATGATGAGCAGTTCTTC. Translation gives CASSRLAGEYDEQFF.

The chain joins TRBV15 to TRBJ1-4; D call uncertain. This CDR3 comprises 15 residues. From germline, CDR1 is LNHNV and CDR2 YYDKDF (reference sequence). V was shortened by 9 bases and J by 5 bases, with 19 bases between the two germline ends. The CDR3: CATSKTAEINEKLFF. CDR3 nucleotides: TGTGCCACTTCAAAGACCGCGGAGATAAATGAAAAACTGTTTTTT.

This rearrangement joins TRBV5-1 to TRBJ2-3; TRBD2 agrees at 7 bases. Germline values: CDR1 SGHRS, CDR2 YFSETQ. V gave up 4 bases and J gave up 2 bases; unmatched junction bases: 4. The CDR3 has 14 residues. The CDR3 loop is CASSKRGTTDTQYF. DNA for the CDR3: TGCGCCAGCAGCAAGCGGGGAACCACAGATACGCAGTATTTT.

V usage is TRBV4-3 and J usage is TRBJ1-1; 9 bases line up with TRBD1. The CDR3 runs to 13 residues. CDR1 and CDR2 (germline): LGHNA, YSLEER. With 1 base clipped from V and 7 bases from J, the junction kept 1 base outside the gene matches. DNA of the CDR3: TGCGCCAGCAGCCAAGGGACAGGGGTTGAAGCTTTCTTT. It specifies CASSQGTGVEAFF.

The sample holds one count of this clone. V and J are TRBV7-9 and TRBJ2-3; no reliable D call. V was pared by 4 bases and J by 2 bases, with 19 bases between. This CDR3 spans 17 amino acids. Germline V lookup: CDR1 SEHNR, CDR2 FQNEAQ (reference sequence). CDR3 amino acids: CASSSYRLKRDTDTQYF. In DNA form, the CDR3 reads TGTGCCAGCAGCTCCTACCGACTTAAGCGAGACACAGATACGCAGTATTTT.

The CDR3 is CASSYTSGRAAEQYF. Written as DNA, the CDR3 is TGTGCCAGCAGTTATACTAGCGGGAGGGCCGCCGAGCAGTACTTC. V and J are TRBV6-5 and TRBJ2-7; 13 bases fit TRBD2. There are 15 residues in the CDR3. The trim removed 3 bases at V and 6 bases at J, leaving 5 bases unmatched. Germline V lookup: CDR1 MNHEY, CDR2 SVGAGI.

The genes are TRBV14 and TRBJ2-1; 8 bases map to TRBD1. V shed 4 bases and J 7 bases; nucleotides not matched to a gene: 15. CDR3 length: 17 residues. CDR1 SGHDN and CDR2 FVKESK come from the germline V gene. CDR3 loop: CASSPYPDRDDRNEQFF. The CDR3 nucleotides read TGTGCCAGCAGCCCCTATCCGGACAGGGATGATAGGAATGAGCAGTTCTTC.

V gene TRBV4-1 combines with J gene TRBJ1-5; TRBD1 matches 12 bases. CDR1 MGHRA and CDR2 YSYEKL come from the germline V gene. The CDR3 extends over 17 amino acids. After removal of 1 base from V and 6 bases from J, the junction contained 7 bases not matched to a gene. The CDR3 loop is CASSQVTGTGGTQPQHF. CDR3 DNA sequence: TGCGCCAGCAGCCAAGTCACCGGGACAGGGGGCACTCAGCCCCAGCATTTT.

As concerns this clone: This sample also contains other DNA sequences that code for the same CDR3. Here the CDR3 reads CASSLRNQPQHF. Written as DNA, the CDR3 is TGTGCCAGCAGTTTGAGGAATCAGCCCCAGCATTTT. The chain couples TRBV28 to TRBJ1-5, with D hard to call. The germline V gene has CDR1 MDHEN and CDR2 SYDVKM. The CDR3 spans 12 residues. With 3 bases removed from V and 4 bases from J, the gap between germline ends came to 4 bases.

This clone appeared a single time. CDR3 loop: CASSFARYEQYF. The CDR3, as DNA: TGTGCCAGCAGTTTCGCGAGGTACGAGCAGTACTTC. This chain uses TRBV28 with TRBJ2-7; no definite D call. V dropped 3 bases and J dropped 4 bases, with 7 bases sitting between them. This CDR3 spans 12 amino acids. The germline V gene encodes CDR1 MDHEN and CDR2 SYDVKM. Combining the CDR3 with reference TRBV28 and TRBJ2-7 gives the whole variable domain DVKVTQSSRYLVKRTGEKVFLECVQDMDHENMFWYRQDPGLGLRLIYFSYDVKMKEKGDIPEGYSVSREKKERFSLILESASTNQTSMYLCASSFARYEQYFGPGTRLTVT.

V is TRBV6-6 and J is TRBJ1-1; D might be TRBD1 (6 bases). CDR1 is MNHNY, CDR2 SVGAGI, per germline (reference sequence). The CDR3 covers 16 residues. Trimming removed 7 bases at V and 5 bases at J, with 23 bases between. DNA for the CDR3: TGTGCCAGCACTCCTGGTTTCAGGGGCACGAGGACTGAAGCTTTCTTT. Translated, it gives CASTPGFRGTRTEAFF.

The chain couples TRBV9 to TRBJ2-3; 10 bases line up with TRBD2. Trimming took 0 bases from V and 4 from J; bases not matched to a gene: 2. The CDR3 runs 15 residues. Germline V gene data show CDR1 as SGDLS and CDR2 as YYNGEE. For the CDR3, the DNA is TGTGCCAGCAGCGTAGGCAGCGGGGGGGCAGATACGCAGTATTTT. Its translation: CASSVGSGGADTQYF. The whole variable domain, remainder taken from reference TRBV9 and TRBJ2-3, is DSGVTQTPKHLITATGQRVTLRCSPRSGDLSVYWYQQSLDQGLQFLIQYYNGEERAKGNILERFSAQQFPDLHSELNLSSLELGDSALYFCASSVGSGGADTQYFGPGTRLTVL.

The gene calls are TRBV18 and TRBJ2-7, with D unresolved. Germline values: CDR1 KGHSH, CDR2 LQKENI. The CDR3 runs 14 residues. Trimming cost V 6 bases and J 6 bases, with 18 bases left between them. CDR3 DNA sequence: TGTGCCAGCTCCATGGGCGTTAACCCCCTCGAGCAGTACTTC. The encoded protein is CASSMGVNPLEQYF.

The chain has TRBV12-3 or TRBV12-4 and TRBJ1-5, with D possibly being TRBD1 (6 bases). The CDR3 runs to 13 residues. Trimming cost V 3 bases and J 6 bases, with 9 bases left between them. The CDR3 is CASSFRGPQPQHF. CDR3 bases: TGTGCCAGCAGTTTCAGGGGTCCTCAGCCCCAGCATTTT.

This chain connects TRBV11-2 to TRBJ2-7; 9 bases align to TRBD2. With 5 bases clipped from V and 4 bases from J, the junction kept 12 bases outside the gene matches. The germline gives CDR1 SGHAT, CDR2 FQNNGV. The CDR3 is 16 residues long. In DNA, the CDR3 is TGTGCCAGCAGCAATCAGGCCGGGACTAGCAGGTACGAGCAGTACTTC. This codes for CASSNQAGTSRYEQYF.

CDR3 protein: CASSRGLAGTYEQYF. Here the CDR3 DNA reads TGTGCCAGCAGCCGGGGACTAGCGGGGACCTACGAGCAGTACTTC. The genes are TRBV4-2 and TRBJ2-7, with 13 bases identical to TRBD2. The CDR3 extends over 15 amino acids. With V trimmed by 4 bases and J by 2 bases, 2 bases remained unmatched. Germline CDR1 and CDR2: LGHNA and YNFKEQ.

In this sample, this clone turned up a few times. The genes are TRBV3-1 (or the pseudogene TRBV3-2) and TRBJ2-7; D is perhaps TRBD2 (6 bases). The CDR3 has 15 amino acids. Trimming cost V 1 base and J 0 bases, with 10 bases left between them. Germline loops: CDR1 LGHDT, CDR2 YNNKEL (reference sequence). DNA of the CDR3: TGTGCCAGCAGCCAAGGCGGGACGTTCTCCTACGAGCAGTACTTC. Translation: CASSQGGTFSYEQYF.

The chain recombines TRBV2 with TRBJ1-5, with D uncertain. This CDR3 contains 14 residues. V was cut by 11 bases and J by 0 bases, with 14 bases left in between. CDR1 SNHLY and CDR2 FYNNEI come from the germline V gene. The CDR3 DNA sequence: TGTGCCTCTAGGCGGGGAACTAGCAATCAGCCCCAGCATTTT. This translates into CASRRGTSNQPQHF.

The rearrangement uses TRBV11-2 and TRBJ1-3, with a tentative D call TRBD1 (6 bases). V lost 6 bases and J lost 4, with 13 bases in between. CDR1 SGHAT and CDR2 FQNNGV come from the germline V gene. This CDR3 has 14 residues. CDR3 in DNA: TGTGCCAGCAGACCCGATGGGGGCGGAAACACCATATATTTT. This translates into CASRPDGGGNTIYF.

The chain combines TRBV2 with TRBJ1-3, with 11 bases matching TRBD1. Germline loops: CDR1 SNHLY, CDR2 FYNNEI. V was clipped by 7 bases and J by 4 bases; unmatched bases: 3. The CDR3 is 14 amino acids. CDR3 DNA: TGTGCCAGCATCCGGGACAGGGGGGGAAACACCATATATTTT. Translated: CASIRDRGGNTIYF.

The genes are TRBV18 and TRBJ1-2, with D perhaps matching TRBD1 (5 bases). This CDR3 spans 14 amino acids. Trimming removed 3 bases at V and 4 bases at J, with 12 bases between. Germline loops: CDR1 KGHSH, CDR2 LQKENI. Written as DNA, the CDR3 is TGTGCCAGCTCACCGAGTGACAGTACCTATGGCTACACCTTC. Protein product: CASSPSDSTYGYTF.

The rearrangement links TRBV2 to TRBJ2-1; 10 bases match TRBD2. Unmatched junction bases numbered 6, after V lost 2 bases and J lost 14 bases. CDR1 and CDR2 from the germline V gene are SNHLY and FYNNEI. The CDR3 totals 13 residues. CDR3 sequence (DNA): TGTGCCAGCAGTGAACCAGCGGGGGGGCCTAAGTTCTTC. This sequence encodes CASSEPAGGPKFF. The full variable domain, completed using reference TRBV2 and TRBJ2-1, is EPEVTQTPSHQVTQMGQEVILRCVPISNHLYFYWYRQILGQKVEFLVSFYNNEISEKSEIFDDQFSVERPDGSNFTLKIRSTKLEDSAMYFCASSEPAGGPKFFGPGTRLTVL.

In this sample, this clone turned up once. The chain is built from TRBV7-2 and TRBJ2-7; TRBD2 aligns across 10 bases. V gave up 4 bases and J gave up 0 bases; unmatched junction bases: 6. Germline V gives CDR1 SGHTA, CDR2 FQGNSA. The CDR3 loop spans 16 amino acids. The CDR3 sequence: CASSSQRGGLSYEQYF. The CDR3 DNA is TGTGCCAGCAGCTCCCAGCGGGGGGGCCTCTCCTACGAGCAGTACTTC. Filled out from reference TRBV7-2 and TRBJ2-7, the complete variable domain reads GAGVSQSPSNKVTEKGKDVELRCDPISGHTALYWYRQSLGQGLEFLIYFQGNSAPDKSGLPSDRFSAERTGGSVSTLTIQRTQQEDSAVYLCASSSQRGGLSYEQYFGPGTRLTVT.

The genes are TRBV20-1 and TRBJ2-2; 7 bases align to TRBD1. Losses at the gene ends were 6 bases for V and 2 bases for J; bases not matched to a gene: 6. The germline gives CDR1 DFQATT, CDR2 SNEGSKA (reference sequence). The CDR3 loop spans 14 amino acids. The CDR3 bases are TGCAGTGCCAGTGGGACAGTTAACACCGGGGAGCTGTTTTTT. This codes for CSASGTVNTGELFF.

Only one count was recorded for this clone. V gene TRBV28 combines with J gene TRBJ2-5; the D gene is possibly TRBD1 (5 bases). V lost 2 bases, J lost 5 bases, and 9 bases lay in between. CDR1 and CDR2 (germline): MDHEN, SYDVKM. This CDR3 region has 13 residues. DNA of the CDR3: TGTGCCAGCAGTTTAGCAGGGTGGGAGACCCAGTACTTC. It yields the protein CASSLAGWETQYF. The whole variable domain, filled in from reference TRBV28 and TRBJ2-5, reads DVKVTQSSRYLVKRTGEKVFLECVQDMDHENMFWYRQDPGLGLRLIYFSYDVKMKEKGDIPEGYSVSREKKERFSLILESASTNQTSMYLCASSLAGWETQYFGPGTRLLVL.

The V and J genes are TRBV7-9 and TRBJ1-1, with D possibly being TRBD1 (5 bases). The CDR3 length is 14 residues. Germline V lookup: CDR1 SEHNR, CDR2 FQNEAQ (reference sequence). The ends were cut back, 2 bases at V and 2 bases at J, with 9 bases in the middle. The CDR3 DNA follows: TGTGCCAGCAGCTTAATTCAGGGTAACACTGAAGCTTTCTTT. Translation: CASSLIQGNTEAFF. Drawing the rest from reference TRBV7-9 and TRBJ1-1, the complete variable domain is DTGVSQNPRHKITKRGQNVTFRCDPISEHNRLYWYRQTLGQGPEFLTYFQNEAQLEKSRLLSDRFSAERPKGSFSTLEIQRTEQGDSAMYLCASSLIQGNTEAFFGQGTRLTVV.

The chain uses TRBV6-9 and TRBJ1-1, with 11 bases lining up with TRBD1. The germline V gene encodes CDR1 MNHGY and CDR2 SVAAGI. The CDR3 is 16 residues long. The junction had 2 bases not matched to a gene; V was cut back by 2 bases and J by 0 bases. CDR3 region: CASSYGQGALNTEAFF. As DNA, the CDR3 is TGTGCCAGCAGTTATGGACAGGGGGCGCTGAACACTGAAGCTTTCTTT.

V and J are TRBV28 and TRBJ2-7; maybe TRBD1 (6 bases). Germline CDR1 MDHEN, CDR2 SYDVKM. This CDR3 contains 14 residues. The V end lost 7 bases, the J end lost 0 bases, and 13 bases lay between the germline ends. This CDR3 is CASNIQDSSYEQYF. CDR3 DNA sequence: TGTGCCAGCAATATCCAGGACAGCTCCTACGAGCAGTACTTC. The full variable domain, completed using reference TRBV28 and TRBJ2-7, is DVKVTQSSRYLVKRTGEKVFLECVQDMDHENMFWYRQDPGLGLRLIYFSYDVKMKEKGDIPEGYSVSREKKERFSLILESASTNQTSMYLCASNIQDSSYEQYFGPGTRLTVT.

V and J are TRBV5-1 and TRBJ2-7, with 8 bases lining up with TRBD2. The CDR3 loop spans 14 amino acids. V shed 4 bases, J shed 2 bases, and the junction held 5 bases outside the gene matches. The germline V gene has CDR1 SGHRS and CDR2 YFSETQ. CDR3 protein: CASSPRGGTYEQYF. In nucleotides, the CDR3 is TGCGCCAGCAGCCCCCGGGGGGGAACCTACGAGCAGTACTTC.